This T cell receptor beta chain emerged from a study of cytomegalovirus exposure and HLA in healthy donors (dated by TCRdb to about 2017). A note on the overall study: An earlier analysis of roughly 500 of the donors reported approximately 260 Gb of sequence data and about 120 million unique TCR beta sequences obtained from about 170 million T cells. The genetic ancestry cluster associated with self-reported Caucasian donors included around 76% of the roughly 400 genotyped donors. Among a few hundred genotyped donors of the cohort, an average of about 240,000 unique TCR beta nucleotide sequences were sequenced per donor, around 20% of them non-productive. Besides the first cohort of some 670 subjects, a separate validation cohort made up of some 110 different subjects was used. Around 320 gigabases of sequencing data and approximately 84 million unique TCR sequences were included in an early release covering about 700 HLA-typed donors. In a later genetic analysis, genome-wide SNP genotypes for about three fifths of the 666 donors were used, and that subset was treated as a discovery cohort. In a later analysis, previously published TCR beta repertoires from about 640 donors were re-analyzed and high-resolution HLA genotyping was added so that TCR occurrence patterns could be studied. An earlier analysis of 450 to 750 of the donors used high-throughput TCR beta sequencing to judge whether each TCR beta V gene segment behaved as functional or pseudogenic. All discovery cohort repertoires had been generated on a single sequencing platform. Donor age, sex, ethnicity and CMV serostatus were compiled alongside the repertoire data. Typing coverage differed by locus: A, B, C, DRB1 and DQB1 were typed in roughly 629-630 donors, DQA1 in about 500, DPA1 in over 600, and DPB1 in 400 to 490. Using immunosequencing, the study profiled T cell repertoires from about 650 subjects and related those repertoires to cytomegalovirus serostatus. High-throughput TCR immunosequencing, statistical association of individual TCRs with disease status, and machine learning were combined to predict cytomegalovirus infection status. The later analysis used no new phenotypic data to find candidate immune exposures, relying instead on TCR beta sequences and their occurrence across donors. Both class I and class II loci were covered by HLA typing, at four-digit resolution. The aim of the study was to test whether cataloging public T cell receptors could identify signatures of past pathogen exposure. Five DR-DQ haplotypes were treated as single units for association and clustering because of strong linkage in the cohort.

The library was produced with the immunoSEQ multiplex PCR assay. For the multiplex PCR, a mixture combining 60 forward primers for TCR Vbeta segments and 13 reverse primers for TCR Jbeta segments was used. The CDR3 region of rearranged TCR beta genes was amplified from genomic DNA by a multiplex PCR assay. On the Illumina HiSeq System, the amplified TCR beta libraries were sequenced as 87-base-pair reads. In the source study's methods: A later analysis tallied roughly 76 million unique TCR beta chains across the 550 to 850 repertoires, and about 12 million of those chains were shared by two or more donors. Raw reads were error-corrected and collapsed into unique sequences by a nearest-neighbor algorithm in which closely related sequences were merged to remove PCR and sequencing errors. Alignment of CDR3 sequences to IMGT reference sequences was used to assign V, D and J gene segments. Each retained sequence needed at least a six-nucleotide match to both a V gene segment and a J gene segment. A rearrangement counted as productive if the CDR3 had no stop codons and remained in frame with V and J, and every other rearrangement counted as non-productive. CDR3 was defined by IMGT convention, running from the second conserved V-encoded cysteine to the conserved J-encoded phenylalanine. In an earlier analysis of around 600 of the donors, sequences lacking an unambiguous match to a single V gene segment were excluded. An earlier analysis of approximately 590 of the donors classified V segments as functional when productive rearrangements were above 56.7% and as segregating when the standard deviation between donors was above 5%. A statistical classification framework was developed to diagnose cytomegalovirus status using the catalog of TCR beta chain sequences. V and J gene assignment, in a later analysis, came from comparing TCR nucleotide sequences with IMGT/GENE-DB human TR gene sequences. A later analysis assigned CDR3 sequences and most-parsimonious VDJ recombination scenarios with the TCRdist pipeline. In a later analysis, each TCR beta chain was defined by its CDR3 amino acid sequence together with its V-gene family, and reads lacking a unique V-gene family were excluded. As a way to deal with suspected cross-contamination and a sequencing artifact, a later analysis dropped more than 500 nucleotide sequences that were highly shared and had low generation probability. In a later analysis, a clonal expansion index was calculated for each public chain from normalized within-repertoire ranks of inferred template counts. In a later analysis, generation probabilities were computed with a VDJ recombination model fitted to out-of-frame rearrangements, and the resulting probabilities were checked against IGoR. A later analysis scored TCR-TCR, TCR-HLA and TCR-CMV co-occurrence with hypergeometric tests, applying a repertoire-size bias correction to TCR pairs. A later analysis estimated false discovery rates by permuting HLA or CMV assignments 20 times. In a later analysis, co-occurring TCRs were grouped using DBSCAN, and TCRdist sequence similarity was added for clustering within HLA-allele-positive subsets. For co-occurrence clustering, repertoires with fewer than 30,000 or more than 120,000 public chains were excluded, along with a handful of repertoires with anomalous nucleotide sharing. Held by TCRdb, this immuneACCESS table contains in-frame sequences only and omits some clones. Under half of the omission traces to an unresolved V gene where checked; the cause of the rest is unknown. V and J calls and clone size are copied from that table; D and trimming were computed from the DNA. The sample contains roughly 110,000 clones, more than 75% of them found a single time. The ten largest account for 2% to 3% of the sample.

Broader findings and caveats from the paper: CMV serostatus was the only immune exposure information available for the cohort. According to a later genetic analysis, donors in an Asian-associated ancestry cluster had fewer N-insertions in productive TCRs than the approximately 650-donor mean. Because HLA typing was unavailable for some donors at each locus, only the typed subset was used in association tests. Linkage disequilibrium might explain the correlated functional status among segregating V segments, but an unknown experimental factor could not be excluded. The sequencing pipeline was judged likely to have produced a cluster of highly shared sequence variants as a technical artifact. In a later analysis, HLA-associated TCR beta chains showed more clonal expansion and lower generation probabilities than non-associated chains that were equally common. Some IMGT-functional V segments, including TRBV6-2 and TRBV6-3, could not be distinguished by the 87-base-pair reads and were therefore excluded. Because counts were too low, approximately 15 rarely observed V segments, including chromosome 9 orphons, were excluded from the earlier analysis of some 540 of the donors. Roughly uniform sequencing depth across donors was assumed in presence/absence analyses, although this assumption may not hold. Several of the top co-occurrence clusters appeared to be linked to parvovirus B19, influenza, CMV and Epstein-Barr virus, according to a later analysis. According to a later analysis, TCR association rates differed among HLA loci, with DRB1 alleles showing the most associated TCRs and HLA-C alleles showing the fewest. The cohort was sequenced for TCR beta chains only, and without alpha or paired-chain data the features that could be detected were limited. Across donors, most TCR sequences were observed very rarely, whereas some public TCRs were present in many individuals. In vitro tests confirmed that a few of the cytomegalovirus-associated TCR beta chains recognize cytomegalovirus antigens. Cytomegalovirus status was reported to be diagnosed by the classifier with high specificity and sensitivity in both the original and validation cohorts. The authors suggested that the approach could potentially be extended to other disease states and immunological phenotypes. An earlier analysis of roughly 570 of the donors showed that most TCR beta V segments appeared in productive rearrangements either about 87% or about 30% of the time, which broadly matched IMGT annotations. An association between a missense DCLRE1C variant and V-gene and J-gene trimming of TCR beta chains was found in a later genetic analysis and replicated in an independent cohort. A later analysis associated roughly 17,000 TCR beta sequences with specific HLA alleles at a false discovery rate of 0.05. A further reported finding was that TCR beta sequences accurately predicted the HLA-A and HLA-B alleles for most subjects in the first cohort. Strong co-occurrence of HLA alleles, especially DR and DQ, made assigning TCR associations to individual alleles difficult. Most CMV-associated TCR beta chains appeared to be HLA-restricted in a later analysis, and the HLA associations seemed to be driven largely by CMV exposure. In the study, roughly 160 TCR beta chains were listed as associated with cytomegalovirus.

The cohort was made up of roughly 670 healthy bone marrow donors. Cohort members were all nominally healthy when sampled, although unrecorded immune exposures were likely present. The donor tested CMV seropositive, placing the donor among the roughly 300 seropositive members of the cohort. A peripheral blood sample was collected from each donor, and TCR beta sequencing was performed on peripheral blood mononuclear cells. Genomic DNA extraction from the blood cell samples was performed with the Qiagen DNeasy Blood Extraction Kit. In the case of this clone: It lacks a known antigen. Per-nucleotide qualities are absent, and no much larger clonotype sits a single base away.

Cut back by 6 bases and 5 bases, the V and J ends lie 4 bases apart. The CDR3, cysteine through phenylalanine, is 11 amino acids long. Only the CDR3 portion is preserved as DNA: 33 bases, with reading frame beginning at the first base. CDR1 and CDR2 were assigned from the germline V gene (reference sequence) as MNHEY and SMNVEV. This receptor was identified in a man aged 30 to 39 in good health and CMV-seropositive. The sequence links TRBV27 to TRBJ2-2; the D gene assignment is ambiguous. Source material: PBMCs. The bases read TGTGCCAGCAGCCGTACCGGGGAGCTGTTTTTT. Its translation reads: CASSRTGELFF.